These T cell receptor beta chains were read from a single sample in a study of OX40 agonist ivuxolimab in advanced cancers. This table comes from immunoSEQ multiplex PCR, and its TCRdb copy is limited to in-frame clones, with some not included. The table records roughly 63,000 clones, around nine tenths of them present only once. Sequencing was performed on CD4+ or CD8+ T cells sorted from blood, taken in a trial of the OX40 agonist ivuxolimab. All receptors derive from an adult with an advanced solid tumor such as melanoma, head and neck, liver or kidney cancer. The CDR3 runs from the conserved cysteine through the conserved F or W. The order of the fields is V gene, clone size, J gene, D gene, CDR3 protein, CDR3 DNA. A D gene is named only where the DNA matches it firmly. Clone size is shown for a subset of rows, as once, few, many or a class of expanded clone.

TRBV9	NA	TRBJ2-7	TRBD2	CASSVNPSGRNDEQYF	TGTGCCAGCAGCGTAAATCCTAGCGGGAGGAACGACGAGCAGTACTTC
TRBV5-1	once	TRBJ2-1	NA	CASSLEPSVAEQFF	TGCGCCAGCAGCTTAGAGCCTAGTGTTGCTGAGCAGTTCTTC
TRBV5-1	NA	TRBJ2-7	TRBD1	CASSFSSGTGGEQYF	TGCGCCAGCAGTTTTTCCTCCGGGACAGGCGGCGAGCAGTACTTC
TRBV10-2	few	TRBJ2-3	TRBD1	CASNDRDVGDTQYF	TGCGCCAGCAATGACAGGGATGTAGGAGATACGCAGTATTTT
TRBV4-1	NA	TRBJ2-1	NA	CASRYPGSNEQFF	TGCGCCAGCAGATATCCGGGTTCGAATGAGCAGTTCTTC
TRBV5-1	medium-sized	TRBJ2-2	TRBD1	CASSPDRITGELFF	TGCGCCAGCAGCCCGGACAGGATCACCGGGGAGCTGTTTTTT
TRBV10-1	NA	TRBJ2-3	TRBD1	CASSDDRGF	TGCGCCAGCAGTGATGACAGGGGATTT
TRBV6-4	NA	TRBJ2-7	TRBD1	CASRTPGSTGVYEQYF	TGTGCCAGCAGGACGCCCGGGTCGACAGGGGTCTACGAGCAGTACTTC
TRBV6-1	NA	TRBJ1-4	NA	CASSEQPFRGGEKLFF	TGTGCCAGCAGTGAACAACCGTTTAGGGGTGGCGAAAAACTGTTTTTT
TRBV2	medium-sized	TRBJ2-7	TRBD2	CASTEPLAGVEQYF	TGTGCCAGCACGGAGCCGCTAGCGGGAGTCGAGCAGTACTTC
TRBV25-1	once	TRBJ1-5	NA	CASSVGPSRGPQHF	TGTGCCAGCAGCGTGGGGCCTTCCCGAGGGCCCCAGCATTTT
TRBV5-1	once	TRBJ2-7	NA	CASRAGSPSYEQYF	TGCGCCAGTCGTGCGGGCTCGCCCTCCTACGAGCAGTACTTC
TRBV10-3	NA	TRBJ2-3	TRBD2	CAISEPGTTDTQYF	TGTGCCATCAGTGAGCCGGGGACTACTGATACGCAGTATTTT
TRBV4-1	NA	TRBJ2-4	TRBD1	CASSPGQALAKNIQYF	TGCGCCAGCAGCCCGGGACAGGCTCTAGCCAAAAACATTCAGTACTTC
TRBV12-5	NA	TRBJ1-1	NA	CASALVQVNTEAFF	TGTGCTAGTGCTCTAGTACAGGTAAACACTGAAGCTTTCTTT
TRBV5-1	NA	TRBJ2-5	NA	CASTKRSQETQYF	TGCGCCAGCACCAAACGTAGCCAAGAGACCCAGTACTTC
TRBV5-1	NA	TRBJ1-1	NA	CASSAGHMNTEAFF	TGCGCCAGCAGCGCCGGACATATGAACACTGAAGCTTTCTTT
TRBV28	NA	TRBJ2-7	TRBD2	CASSFSGGSGEQYF	TGTGCCAGCAGTTTTTCGGGAGGAAGTGGCGAGCAGTACTTC
TRBV6-5	few	TRBJ1-1	NA	CASNLDGEAFF	TGTGCCAGCAACTTGGACGGTGAAGCTTTCTTT
TRBV25-1	NA	TRBJ2-1	TRBD2	CASKESGSLVHEQFF	TGTGCCAGCAAGGAAAGCGGGAGCTTGGTCCATGAGCAGTTCTTC
TRBV18	NA	TRBJ2-7	NA	CASSPQAGYEQYF	TGTGCCAGCTCACCACAGGCCGGGTACGAGCAGTACTTC
TRBV18	NA	TRBJ1-2	NA	CASAPGISGYTF	TGTGCCAGCGCACCGGGGATCTCGGGCTACACCTTC
TRBV5-8	few	TRBJ2-1	TRBD1	CASSSTGGLRVYNEQFF	TGTGCCAGCAGCTCGACAGGGGGACTGAGAGTTTACAATGAGCAGTTCTTC
TRBV5-6	few	TRBJ2-7	NA	CASSLGRIAPYF	TGTGCCAGCAGCTTGGGGAGGATTGCGCCGTACTTC
TRBV6-6	NA	TRBJ1-3	TRBD1	CASSGRDRGNTIYF	TGTGCCAGCAGTGGCCGGGACAGGGGAAACACCATATATTTT
TRBV2	NA	TRBJ1-2	TRBD1	CASRLGTVERDTF	TGTGCCAGCAGGTTAGGGACAGTGGAACGAGACACCTTC
TRBV29-1	NA	TRBJ1-6	TRBD1	CSVRPDRADSPLHF	TGCAGCGTCCGGCCTGACAGGGCGGATTCACCCCTCCACTTT
TRBV7-2	NA	TRBJ2-2	NA	CASSIRVAGGELFF	TGTGCCAGCAGCATTCGGGTGGCGGGCGGGGAGCTGTTTTTT
TRBV28	NA	TRBJ2-2	TRBD1	CASSFPRGRSNTGELFF	TGTGCCAGCAGTTTTCCCAGGGGGAGATCGAACACCGGGGAGCTGTTTTTT
TRBV4-1	few	TRBJ2-1	TRBD1	CASSPQGAMYNEQFF	TGCGCCAGCAGCCCACAGGGGGCTATGTACAATGAGCAGTTCTTC